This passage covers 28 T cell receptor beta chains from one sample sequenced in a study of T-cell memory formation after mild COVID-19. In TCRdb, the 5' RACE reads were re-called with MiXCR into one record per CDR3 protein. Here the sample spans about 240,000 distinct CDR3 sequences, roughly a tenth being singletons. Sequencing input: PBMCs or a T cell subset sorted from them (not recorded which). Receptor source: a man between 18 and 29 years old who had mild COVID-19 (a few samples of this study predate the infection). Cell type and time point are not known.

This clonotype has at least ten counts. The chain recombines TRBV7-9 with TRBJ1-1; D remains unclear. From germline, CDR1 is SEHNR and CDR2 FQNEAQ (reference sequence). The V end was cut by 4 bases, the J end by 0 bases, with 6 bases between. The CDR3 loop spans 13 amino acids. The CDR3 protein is CASSSQMNTEAFF. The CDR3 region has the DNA TGTGCCAGCAGCTCTCAAATGAACACTGAAGCTTTCTTT.

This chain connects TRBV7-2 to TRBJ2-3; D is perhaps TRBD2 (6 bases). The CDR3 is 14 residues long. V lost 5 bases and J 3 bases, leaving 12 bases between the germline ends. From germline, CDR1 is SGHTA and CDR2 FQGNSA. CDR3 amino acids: CASSRGGTTDTQYF. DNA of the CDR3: TGTGCCAGCAGCCGTGGCGGGACTACAGATACGCAGTATTTT. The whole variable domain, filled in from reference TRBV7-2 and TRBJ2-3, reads GAGVSQSPSNKVTEKGKDVELRCDPISGHTALYWYRQSLGQGLEFLIYFQGNSAPDKSGLPSDRFSAERTGGSVSTLTIQRTQQEDSAVYLCASSRGGTTDTQYFGPGTRLTVL.

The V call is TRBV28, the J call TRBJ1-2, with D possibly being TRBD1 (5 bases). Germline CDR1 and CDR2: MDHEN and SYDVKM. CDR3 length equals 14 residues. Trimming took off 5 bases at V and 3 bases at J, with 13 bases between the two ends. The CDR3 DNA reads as TGTGCCAGCAGTAAATCAGGGTTTGACTATGGCTACACCTTC. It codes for CASSKSGFDYGYTF.

CDR3 loop: CASSQGVGEAFF. CDR3 DNA: TGTGCCAGCAGCCAAGGAGTAGGGGAAGCTTTCTTT. The chain uses TRBV3-1 and TRBJ1-1; D not certain. The germline V and J ends were trimmed by 1 base and 8 bases, with 8 bases remaining between them. CDR1 and CDR2 (germline): LGHDT, YNNKEL (reference sequence). CDR3 size: 12 residues.

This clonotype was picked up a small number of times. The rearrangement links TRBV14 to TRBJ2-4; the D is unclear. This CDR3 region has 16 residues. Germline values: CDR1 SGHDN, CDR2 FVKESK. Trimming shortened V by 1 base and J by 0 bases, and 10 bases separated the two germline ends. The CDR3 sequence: CASSQGGPLAKNIQYF. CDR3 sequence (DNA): TGTGCCAGCAGCCAAGGGGGTCCCCTAGCCAAAAACATTCAGTACTTC.

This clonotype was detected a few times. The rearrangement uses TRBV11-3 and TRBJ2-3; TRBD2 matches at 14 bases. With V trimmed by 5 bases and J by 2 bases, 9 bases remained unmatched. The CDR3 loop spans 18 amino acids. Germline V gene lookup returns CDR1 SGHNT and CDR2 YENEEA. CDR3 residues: CASSPHGTSGGNTDTQYF. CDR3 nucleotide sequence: TGTGCCAGCAGCCCCCATGGGACTAGCGGGGGTAACACAGATACGCAGTATTTT.

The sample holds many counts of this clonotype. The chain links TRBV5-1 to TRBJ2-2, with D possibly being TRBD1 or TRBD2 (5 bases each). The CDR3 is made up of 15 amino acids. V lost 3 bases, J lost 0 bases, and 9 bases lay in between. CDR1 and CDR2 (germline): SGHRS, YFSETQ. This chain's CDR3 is CASSWGRTNTGELFF. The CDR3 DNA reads TGCGCCAGCAGCTGGGGACGGACGAACACCGGGGAGCTGTTTTTT.

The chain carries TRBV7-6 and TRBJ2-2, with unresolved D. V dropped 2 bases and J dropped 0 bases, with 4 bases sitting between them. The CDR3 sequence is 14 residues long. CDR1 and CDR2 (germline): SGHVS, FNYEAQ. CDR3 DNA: TGTGCCAGCAGCTTAATCACGAACACCGGGGAGCTGTTTTTT. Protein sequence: CASSLITNTGELFF. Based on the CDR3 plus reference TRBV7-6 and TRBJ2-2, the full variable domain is GAGVSQSPRYKVTKRGQDVALRCDPISGHVSLYWYRQALGQGPEFLTYFNYEAQQDKSGLPNDRFSAERPEGSISTLTIQRTEQRDSAMYRCASSLITNTGELFFGEGSRLTVL.

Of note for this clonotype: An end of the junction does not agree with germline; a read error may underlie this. The CDR3 DNA reads as TGTGCCAGCAGCTTAGTCCACAATCAGCAGTTCTTC. This encodes CASSLVHNQQFF. The V gene is TRBV7-9, the J gene TRBJ2-1; D gene uncertain. The CDR3 runs 12 residues. Germline loops: CDR1 SEHNR, CDR2 FQNEAQ (reference sequence).

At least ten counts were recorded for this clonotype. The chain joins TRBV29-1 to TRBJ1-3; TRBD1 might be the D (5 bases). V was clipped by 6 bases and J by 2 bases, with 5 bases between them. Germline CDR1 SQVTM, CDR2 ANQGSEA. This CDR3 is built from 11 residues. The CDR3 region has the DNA TGCAGCGTGGGGGCTGGAAACACCATATATTTT. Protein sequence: CSVGAGNTIYF.

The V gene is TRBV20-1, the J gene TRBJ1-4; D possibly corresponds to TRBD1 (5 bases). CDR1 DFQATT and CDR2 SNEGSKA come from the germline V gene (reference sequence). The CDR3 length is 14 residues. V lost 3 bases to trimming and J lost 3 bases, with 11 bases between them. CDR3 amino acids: CSARGRGANEKLFF. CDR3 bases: TGCAGTGCTAGGGGACGAGGGGCTAATGAAAAACTGTTTTTT.

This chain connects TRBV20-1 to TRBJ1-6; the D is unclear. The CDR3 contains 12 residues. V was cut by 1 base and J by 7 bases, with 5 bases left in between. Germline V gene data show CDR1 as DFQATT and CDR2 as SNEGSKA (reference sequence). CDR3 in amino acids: CSARGVNSPLHF. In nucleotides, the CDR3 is TGCAGTGCTAGAGGGGTGAATTCACCCCTCCACTTT.

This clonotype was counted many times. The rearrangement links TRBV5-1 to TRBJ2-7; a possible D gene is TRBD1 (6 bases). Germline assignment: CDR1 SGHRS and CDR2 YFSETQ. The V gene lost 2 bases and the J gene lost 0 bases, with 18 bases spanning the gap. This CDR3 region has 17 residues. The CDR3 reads CASSFQPTGFSSYEQYF. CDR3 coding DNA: TGCGCCAGCAGCTTCCAACCGACAGGCTTCAGCTCCTACGAGCAGTACTTC.

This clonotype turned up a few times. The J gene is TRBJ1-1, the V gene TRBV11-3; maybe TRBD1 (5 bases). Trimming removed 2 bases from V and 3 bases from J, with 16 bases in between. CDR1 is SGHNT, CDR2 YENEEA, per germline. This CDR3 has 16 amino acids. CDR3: CASSLSESGRHTEAFF. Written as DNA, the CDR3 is TGTGCCAGCAGCTTATCGGAATCAGGGCGGCACACTGAAGCTTTCTTT.

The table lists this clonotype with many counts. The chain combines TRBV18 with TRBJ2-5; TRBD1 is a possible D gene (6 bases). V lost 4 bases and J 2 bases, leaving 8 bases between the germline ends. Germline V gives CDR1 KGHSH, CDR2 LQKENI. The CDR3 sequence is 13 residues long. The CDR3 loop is CASSRDIQETQYF. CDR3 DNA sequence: TGTGCCAGCTCACGGGACATACAAGAGACCCAGTACTTC.

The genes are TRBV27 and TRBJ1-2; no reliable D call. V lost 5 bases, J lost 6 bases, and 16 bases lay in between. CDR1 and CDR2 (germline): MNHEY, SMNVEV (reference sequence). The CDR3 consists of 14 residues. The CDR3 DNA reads TGTGCCAGCAGTCCCTTCCTAGGGTTCAATGGCTACACCTTC. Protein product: CASSPFLGFNGYTF.

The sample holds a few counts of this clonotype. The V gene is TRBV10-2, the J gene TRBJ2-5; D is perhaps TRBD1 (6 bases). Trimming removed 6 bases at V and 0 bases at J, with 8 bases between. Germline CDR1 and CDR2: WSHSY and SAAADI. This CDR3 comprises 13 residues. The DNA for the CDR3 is TGCGCCAGCAGCAGGGGATACCAAGAGACCCAGTACTTC. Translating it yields CASSRGYQETQYF.

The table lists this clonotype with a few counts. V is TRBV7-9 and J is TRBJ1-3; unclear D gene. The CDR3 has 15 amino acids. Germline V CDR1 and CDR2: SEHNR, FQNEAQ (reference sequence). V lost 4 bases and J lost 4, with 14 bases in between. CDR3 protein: CASSSLQLGGNTIYF. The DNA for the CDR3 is TGTGCCAGCAGCTCACTCCAATTGGGAGGAAACACCATATATTTT. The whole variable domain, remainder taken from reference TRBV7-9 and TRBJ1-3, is DTGVSQNPRHKITKRGQNVTFRCDPISEHNRLYWYRQTLGQGPEFLTYFQNEAQLEKSRLLSDRFSAERPKGSFSTLEIQRTEQGDSAMYLCASSSLQLGGNTIYFGEGSWLTVV.

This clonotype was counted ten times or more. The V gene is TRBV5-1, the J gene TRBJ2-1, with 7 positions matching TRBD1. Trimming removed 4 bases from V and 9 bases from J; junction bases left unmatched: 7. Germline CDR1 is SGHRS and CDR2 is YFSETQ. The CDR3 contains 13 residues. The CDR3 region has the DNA TGCGCCAGCAGCCGAACCGGGACAGTTGAGCAGTTCTTC. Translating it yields CASSRTGTVEQFF.

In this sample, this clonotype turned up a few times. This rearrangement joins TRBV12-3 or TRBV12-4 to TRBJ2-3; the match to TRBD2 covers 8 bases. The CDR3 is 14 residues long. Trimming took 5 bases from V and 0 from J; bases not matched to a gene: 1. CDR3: CASSGGGSTDTQYF. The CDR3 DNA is TGTGCCAGCAGTGGCGGGGGGAGCACAGATACGCAGTATTTT.

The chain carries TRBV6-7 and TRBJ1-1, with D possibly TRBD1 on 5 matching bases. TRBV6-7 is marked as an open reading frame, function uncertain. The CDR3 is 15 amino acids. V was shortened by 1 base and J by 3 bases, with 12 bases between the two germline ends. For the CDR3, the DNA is TGTGCCAGCAGTTACTATTCGGGGGAGGACACTGAAGCTTTCTTT. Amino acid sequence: CASSYYSGEDTEAFF.

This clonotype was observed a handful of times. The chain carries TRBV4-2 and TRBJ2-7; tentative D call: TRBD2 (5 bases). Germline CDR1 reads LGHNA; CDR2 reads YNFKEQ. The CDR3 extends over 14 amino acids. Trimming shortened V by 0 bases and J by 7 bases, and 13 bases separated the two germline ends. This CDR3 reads CASSQDFPGLEQYV. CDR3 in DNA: TGTGCCAGCAGCCAAGATTTTCCGGGGTTGGAGCAGTACGTC.

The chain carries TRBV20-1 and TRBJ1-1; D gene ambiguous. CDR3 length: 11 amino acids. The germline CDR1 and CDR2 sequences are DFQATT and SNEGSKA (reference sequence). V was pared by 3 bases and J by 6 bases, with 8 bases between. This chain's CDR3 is CSASKVPEAFF. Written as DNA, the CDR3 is TGCAGTGCTAGCAAAGTACCTGAAGCTTTCTTT.

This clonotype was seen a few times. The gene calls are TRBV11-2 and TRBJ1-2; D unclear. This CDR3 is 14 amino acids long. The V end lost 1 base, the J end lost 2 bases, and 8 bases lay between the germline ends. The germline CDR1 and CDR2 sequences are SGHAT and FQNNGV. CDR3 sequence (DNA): TGTGCCAGCAGCTTAGGGGCGATAAACTATGGCTACACCTTC. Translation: CASSLGAINYGYTF.

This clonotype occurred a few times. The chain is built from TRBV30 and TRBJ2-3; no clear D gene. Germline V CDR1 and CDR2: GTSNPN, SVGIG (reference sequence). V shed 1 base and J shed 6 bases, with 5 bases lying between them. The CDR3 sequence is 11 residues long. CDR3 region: CAWSETDTQYF. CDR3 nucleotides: TGTGCCTGGAGTGAGACCGATACGCAGTATTTT. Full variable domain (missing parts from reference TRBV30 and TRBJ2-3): SQTIHQWPATLVQPVGSPLSLECTVEGTSNPNLYWYRQAAGRGLQLLFYSVGIGQISSEVPQNLSASRPQDRQFILSSKKLLLSDSGFYLCAWSETDTQYFGPGTRLTVL.

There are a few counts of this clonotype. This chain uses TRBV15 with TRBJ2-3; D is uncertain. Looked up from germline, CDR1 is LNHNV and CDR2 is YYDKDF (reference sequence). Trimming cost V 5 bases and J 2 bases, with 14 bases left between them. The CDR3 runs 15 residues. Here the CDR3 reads CATSLGGPHTDTQYF. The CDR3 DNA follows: TGTGCCACCAGCCTGGGCGGTCCCCACACAGATACGCAGTATTTT. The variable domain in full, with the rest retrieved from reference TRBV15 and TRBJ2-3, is DAMVIQNPRYQVTQFGKPVTLSCSQTLNHNVMYWYQQKSSQAPKLLFHYYDKDFNNEADTPDNFQSRRPNTSFCFLDIRSPGLGDTAMYLCATSLGGPHTDTQYFGPGTRLTVL.

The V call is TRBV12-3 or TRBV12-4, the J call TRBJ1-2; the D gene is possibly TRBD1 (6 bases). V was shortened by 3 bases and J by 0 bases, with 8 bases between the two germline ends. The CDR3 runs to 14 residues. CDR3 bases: TGTGCCAGCAGTTTGTACAGGGCTAACTATGGCTACACCTTC. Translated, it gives CASSLYRANYGYTF.

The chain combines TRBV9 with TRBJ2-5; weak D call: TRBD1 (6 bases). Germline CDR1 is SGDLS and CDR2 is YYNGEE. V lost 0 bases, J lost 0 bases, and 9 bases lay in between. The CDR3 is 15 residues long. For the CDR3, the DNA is TGTGCCAGCAGCGTAGACGGGACAAACCAAGAGACCCAGTACTTC. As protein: CASSVDGTNQETQYF.